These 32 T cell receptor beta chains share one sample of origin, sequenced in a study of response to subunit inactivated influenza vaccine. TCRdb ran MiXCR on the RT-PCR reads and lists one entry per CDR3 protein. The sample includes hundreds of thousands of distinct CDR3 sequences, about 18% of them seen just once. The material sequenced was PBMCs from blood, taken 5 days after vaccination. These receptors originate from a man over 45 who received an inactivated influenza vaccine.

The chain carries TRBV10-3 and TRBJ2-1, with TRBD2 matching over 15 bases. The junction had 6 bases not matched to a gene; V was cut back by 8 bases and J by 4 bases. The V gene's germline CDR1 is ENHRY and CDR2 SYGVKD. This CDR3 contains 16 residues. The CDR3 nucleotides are TGTGCCATCTCATGGACTAGCGGGGGGGATTACAATGAGCAGTTCTTC. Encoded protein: CAISWTSGGDYNEQFF.

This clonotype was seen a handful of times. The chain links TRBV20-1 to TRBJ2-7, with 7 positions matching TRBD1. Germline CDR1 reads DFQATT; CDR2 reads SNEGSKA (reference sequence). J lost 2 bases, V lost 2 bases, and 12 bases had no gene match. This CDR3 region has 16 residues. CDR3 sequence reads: CSARPPTGHSTYEQYF. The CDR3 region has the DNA TGCAGTGCTAGACCCCCGACAGGGCACTCCACCTACGAGCAGTACTTC.

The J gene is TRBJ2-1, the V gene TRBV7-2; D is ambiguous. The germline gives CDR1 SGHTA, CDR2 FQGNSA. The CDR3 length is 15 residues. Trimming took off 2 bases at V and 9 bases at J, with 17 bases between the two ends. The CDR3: CASSLYLSESREQFF. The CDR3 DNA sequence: TGTGCCAGCAGCTTATACCTAAGTGAGTCTCGTGAGCAGTTCTTC.

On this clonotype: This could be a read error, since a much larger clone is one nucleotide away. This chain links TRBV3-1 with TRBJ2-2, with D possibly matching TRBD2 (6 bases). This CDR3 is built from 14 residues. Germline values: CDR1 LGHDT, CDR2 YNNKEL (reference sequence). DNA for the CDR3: TGTGCCAGCAGCAGCTCGGGAGTGGCCGGGGAGCTGTGTTTT. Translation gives CASSSSGVAGELCF.

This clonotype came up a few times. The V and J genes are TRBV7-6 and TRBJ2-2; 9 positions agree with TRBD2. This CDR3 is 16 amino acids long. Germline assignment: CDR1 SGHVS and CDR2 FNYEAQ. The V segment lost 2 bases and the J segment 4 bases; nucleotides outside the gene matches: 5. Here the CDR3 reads CASSLIAGAATGELFF. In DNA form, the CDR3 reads TGTGCCAGCAGCTTAATAGCGGGAGCTGCCACCGGGGAGCTGTTTTTT.

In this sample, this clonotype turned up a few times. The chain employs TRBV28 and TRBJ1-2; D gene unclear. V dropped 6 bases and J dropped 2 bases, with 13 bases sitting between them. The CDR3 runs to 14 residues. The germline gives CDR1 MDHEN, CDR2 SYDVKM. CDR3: CASSPQLNNYGYTF. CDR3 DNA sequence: TGTGCCAGCAGCCCCCAACTAAACAACTATGGCTACACCTTC.

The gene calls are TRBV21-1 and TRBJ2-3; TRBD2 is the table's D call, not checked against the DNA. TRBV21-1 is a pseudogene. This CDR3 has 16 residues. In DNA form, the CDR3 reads TGTGCCAGCAGCCTCCCGACTAGCGGGGGGATAGATACGCAGTATTTT. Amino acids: CASSLPTSGGIDTQYF.

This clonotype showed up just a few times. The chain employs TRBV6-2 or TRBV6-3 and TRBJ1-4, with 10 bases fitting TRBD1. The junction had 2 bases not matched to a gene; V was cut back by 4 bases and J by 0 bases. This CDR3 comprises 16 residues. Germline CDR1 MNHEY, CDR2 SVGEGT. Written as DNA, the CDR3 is TGTGCCAGCAGTTCCGGGACAGGGGCAACTAATGAAAAACTGTTTTTT. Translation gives CASSSGTGATNEKLFF.

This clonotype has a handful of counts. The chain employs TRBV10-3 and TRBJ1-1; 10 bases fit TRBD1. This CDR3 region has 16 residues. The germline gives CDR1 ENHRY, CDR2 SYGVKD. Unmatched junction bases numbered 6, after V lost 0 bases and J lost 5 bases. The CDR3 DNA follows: TGTGCCATCAGTGAGTCACGGACAGGGGGGGGAACTGAAGCTTTCTTT. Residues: CAISESRTGGGTEAFF.

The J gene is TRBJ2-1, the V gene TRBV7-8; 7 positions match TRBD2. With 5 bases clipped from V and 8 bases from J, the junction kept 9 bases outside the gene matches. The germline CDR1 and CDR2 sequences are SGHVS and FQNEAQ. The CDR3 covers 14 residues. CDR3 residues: CASSTGLVIDEQFF. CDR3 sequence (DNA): TGTGCCAGCAGCACCGGACTAGTTATTGATGAGCAGTTCTTC.

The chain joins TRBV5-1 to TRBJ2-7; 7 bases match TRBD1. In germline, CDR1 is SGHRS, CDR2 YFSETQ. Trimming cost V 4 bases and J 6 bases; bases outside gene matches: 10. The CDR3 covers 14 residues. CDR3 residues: CASSGTAFTGEQYF. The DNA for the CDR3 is TGCGCCAGCAGCGGGACAGCCTTTACCGGCGAGCAGTACTTC.

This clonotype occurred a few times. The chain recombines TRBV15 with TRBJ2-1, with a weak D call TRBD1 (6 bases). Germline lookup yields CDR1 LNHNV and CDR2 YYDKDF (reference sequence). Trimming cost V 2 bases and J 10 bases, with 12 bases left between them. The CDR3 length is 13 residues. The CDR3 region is CATSRTTGNEQFF. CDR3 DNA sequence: TGTGCCACCAGCAGAACTACAGGGAACGAGCAGTTCTTC.

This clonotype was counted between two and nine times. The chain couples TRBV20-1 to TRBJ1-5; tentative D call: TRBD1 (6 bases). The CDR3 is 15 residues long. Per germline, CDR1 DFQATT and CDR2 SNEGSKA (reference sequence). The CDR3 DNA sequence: TGCAGCGGGACGGGGGGCGGGTGGTTCAATCAGCCCCAGCATTTT. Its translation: CSGTGGGWFNQPQHF.

This chain's CDR3 is CASSLGTANVLTF. The CDR3 nucleotides are TGTGCCAGCAGCTTAGGGACAGCCAACGTCCTGACTTTC. The V gene is TRBV11-2, the J gene TRBJ2-6; tentatively, D is TRBD1 (5 bases). The CDR3 contains 13 residues. Germline CDR1 SGHAT, CDR2 FQNNGV. Trimming shortened V by 1 base and J by 7 bases, and 5 bases separated the two germline ends.

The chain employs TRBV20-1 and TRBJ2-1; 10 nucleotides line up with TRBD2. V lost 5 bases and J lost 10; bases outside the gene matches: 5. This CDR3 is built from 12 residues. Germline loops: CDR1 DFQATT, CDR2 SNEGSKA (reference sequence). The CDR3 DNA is TGCAGTGCTCTAGCGGGGGCCCGAGAGCAGTTCTTC. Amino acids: CSALAGAREQFF.

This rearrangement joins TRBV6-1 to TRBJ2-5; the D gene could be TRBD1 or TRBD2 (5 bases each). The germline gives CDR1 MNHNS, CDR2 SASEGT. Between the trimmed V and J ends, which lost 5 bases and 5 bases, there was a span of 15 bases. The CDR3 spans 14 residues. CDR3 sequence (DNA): TGTGCCAGCAGTCCCGGGGCCCGAGCCGAGACCCAGTACTTC. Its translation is CASSPGARAETQYF.

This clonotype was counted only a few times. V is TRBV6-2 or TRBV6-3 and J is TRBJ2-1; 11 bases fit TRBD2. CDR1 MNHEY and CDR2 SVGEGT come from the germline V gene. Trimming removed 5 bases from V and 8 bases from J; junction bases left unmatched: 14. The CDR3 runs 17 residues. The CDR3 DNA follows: TGTGCCAGCAGTGGTCGACTAGCGGGATTAGGGTTCGATGAGCAGTTCTTC. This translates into CASSGRLAGLGFDEQFF.

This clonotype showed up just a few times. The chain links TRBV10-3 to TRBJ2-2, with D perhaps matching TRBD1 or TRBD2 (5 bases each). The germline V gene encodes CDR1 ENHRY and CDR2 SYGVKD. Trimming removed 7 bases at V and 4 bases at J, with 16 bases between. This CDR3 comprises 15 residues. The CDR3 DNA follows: TGTGCCATCAAAGGGACGCCTTGGGGCACCGGGGAGCTGTTTTTT. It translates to CAIKGTPWGTGELFF.

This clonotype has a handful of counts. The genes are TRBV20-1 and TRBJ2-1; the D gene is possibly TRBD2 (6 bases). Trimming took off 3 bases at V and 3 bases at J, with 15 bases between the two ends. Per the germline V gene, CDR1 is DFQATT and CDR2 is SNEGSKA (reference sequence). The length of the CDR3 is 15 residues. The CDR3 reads CSASVVSGVYNEQFF. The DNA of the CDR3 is TGCAGTGCTAGCGTTGTTAGCGGAGTCTACAATGAGCAGTTCTTC.

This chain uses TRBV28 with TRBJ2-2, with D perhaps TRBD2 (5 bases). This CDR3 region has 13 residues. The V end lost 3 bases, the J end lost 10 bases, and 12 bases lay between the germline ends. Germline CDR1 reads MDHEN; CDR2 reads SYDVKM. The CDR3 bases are TGTGCCAGCAGTTTGAGGGCAGCCGAGGAGCTGTTTTTT. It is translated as CASSLRAAEELFF.

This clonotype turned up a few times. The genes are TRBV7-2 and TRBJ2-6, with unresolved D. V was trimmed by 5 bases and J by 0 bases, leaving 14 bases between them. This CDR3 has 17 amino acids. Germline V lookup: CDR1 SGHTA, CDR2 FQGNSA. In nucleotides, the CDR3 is TGTGCCAGCAGCCAGACGATATACAGCTCTGGGGCCAACGTCCTGACTTTC. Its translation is CASSQTIYSSGANVLTF.

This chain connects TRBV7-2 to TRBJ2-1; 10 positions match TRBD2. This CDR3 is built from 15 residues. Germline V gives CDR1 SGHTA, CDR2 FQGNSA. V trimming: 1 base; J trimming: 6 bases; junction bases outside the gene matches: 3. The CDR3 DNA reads TGTGCCAGCAGCTTAGAAGCGGGGGGGCCCAATGAGCAGTTCTTC. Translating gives CASSLEAGGPNEQFF.

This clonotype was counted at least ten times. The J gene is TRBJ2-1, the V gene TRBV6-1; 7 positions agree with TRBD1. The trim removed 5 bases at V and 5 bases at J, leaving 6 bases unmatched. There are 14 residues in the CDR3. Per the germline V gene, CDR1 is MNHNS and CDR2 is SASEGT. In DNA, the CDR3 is TGTGCCAGCAGTCCGGACAGGCGGAACAATGAGCAGTTCTTC. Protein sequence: CASSPDRRNNEQFF.

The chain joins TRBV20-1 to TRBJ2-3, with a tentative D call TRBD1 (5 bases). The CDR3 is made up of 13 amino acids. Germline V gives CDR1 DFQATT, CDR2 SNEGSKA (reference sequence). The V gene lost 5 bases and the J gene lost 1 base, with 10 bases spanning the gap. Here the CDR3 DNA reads TGCAGTGCTGGACAAAGTGGCACAGATACGCAGTATTTT. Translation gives CSAGQSGTDTQYF.

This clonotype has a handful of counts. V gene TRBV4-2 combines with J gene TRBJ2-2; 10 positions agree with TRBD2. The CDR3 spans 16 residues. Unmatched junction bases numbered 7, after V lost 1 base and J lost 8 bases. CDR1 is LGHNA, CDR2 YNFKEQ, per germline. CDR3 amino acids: CASSQVLAGGTGELFF. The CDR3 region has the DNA TGTGCCAGCAGCCAAGTGTTAGCGGGGGGTACTGGGGAGCTGTTTTTT.

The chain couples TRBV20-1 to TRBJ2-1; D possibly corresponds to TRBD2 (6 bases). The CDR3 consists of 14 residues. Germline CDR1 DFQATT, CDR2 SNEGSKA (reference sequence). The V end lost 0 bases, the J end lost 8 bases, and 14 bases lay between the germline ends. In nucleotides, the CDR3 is TGCAGTGCTAGAGATCCGGGCGGGAAGGATGAGCAGTTCTTC. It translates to CSARDPGGKDEQFF.

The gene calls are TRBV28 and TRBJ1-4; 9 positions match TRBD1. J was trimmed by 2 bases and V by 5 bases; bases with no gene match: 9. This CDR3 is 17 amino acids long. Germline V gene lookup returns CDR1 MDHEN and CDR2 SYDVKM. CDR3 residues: CASSAPGTGLTNEKLFF. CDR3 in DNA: TGTGCCAGCAGTGCCCCCGGGACAGGGCTGACTAATGAAAAACTGTTTTTT. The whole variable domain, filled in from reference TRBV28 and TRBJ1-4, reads DVKVTQSSRYLVKRTGEKVFLECVQDMDHENMFWYRQDPGLGLRLIYFSYDVKMKEKGDIPEGYSVSREKKERFSLILESASTNQTSMYLCASSAPGTGLTNEKLFFGSGTQLSVL.

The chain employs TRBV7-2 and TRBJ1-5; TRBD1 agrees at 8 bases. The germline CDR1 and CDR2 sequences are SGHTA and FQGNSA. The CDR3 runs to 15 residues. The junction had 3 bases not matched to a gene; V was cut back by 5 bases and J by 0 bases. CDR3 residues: CASSRQGISNQPQHF. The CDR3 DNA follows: TGTGCCAGCAGCCGACAGGGGATTAGCAATCAGCCCCAGCATTTT.

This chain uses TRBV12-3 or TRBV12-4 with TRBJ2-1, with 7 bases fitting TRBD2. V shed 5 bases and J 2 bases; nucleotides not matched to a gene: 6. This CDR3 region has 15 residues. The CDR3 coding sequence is TGTGCCAGCAGTCCGCCTAGCGGAGCCTACAATGAGCAGTTCTTC. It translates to CASSPPSGAYNEQFF.

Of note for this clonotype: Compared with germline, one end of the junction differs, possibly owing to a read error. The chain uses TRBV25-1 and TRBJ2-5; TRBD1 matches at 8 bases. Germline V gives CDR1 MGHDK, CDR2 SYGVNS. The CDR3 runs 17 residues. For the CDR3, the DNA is TGTGCCAGTAGTGAATCCTGGACAGGGATTCTGTCAGAGACCCAGTACTTC. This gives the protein CASSESWTGILSETQYF.

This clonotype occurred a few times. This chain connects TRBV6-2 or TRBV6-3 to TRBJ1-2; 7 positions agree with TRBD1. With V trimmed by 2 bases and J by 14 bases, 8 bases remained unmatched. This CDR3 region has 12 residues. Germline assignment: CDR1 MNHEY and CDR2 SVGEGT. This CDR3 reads CASSYIGQVSTF. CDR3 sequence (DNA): TGTGCCAGCAGTTACATCGGACAGGTTTCGACCTTC.

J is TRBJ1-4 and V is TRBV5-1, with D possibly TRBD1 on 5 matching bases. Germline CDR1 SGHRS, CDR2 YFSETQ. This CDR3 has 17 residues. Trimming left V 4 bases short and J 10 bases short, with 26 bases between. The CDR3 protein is CASSPGPEATSLAKLFF. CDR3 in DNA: TGCGCCAGCAGCCCGGGACCAGAAGCGACTAGCCTGGCAAAACTGTTTTTT.